This T cell receptor beta chain was sequenced in a study of blood T cell repertoires in COVID-19. The CDR3 spans 14 residues. Trimming pared 10 bases from V and 5 bases from J, leaving 20 bases between. From germline, CDR1 is MNHEY and CDR2 SVGAGI. TCRdb's copy holds only in-frame clones and misses some; the assay was immunoSEQ multiplex PCR. Counted here are around 100,000 clones, nearly 90% occurring once; the ten biggest clones make up approximately 3.1%. Sequencing used peripheral blood. The receptor was derived from a man in his forties or fifties in a cohort sampled during active COVID-19. This chain links TRBV6-5 with TRBJ2-5, with a possible D match to TRBD2 (6 bases). CDR3 region: CATIRGSSGETQYF. The CDR3, as DNA: TGTGCCACCATCCGGGGGAGTTCGGGGGAGACCCAGTACTTC.